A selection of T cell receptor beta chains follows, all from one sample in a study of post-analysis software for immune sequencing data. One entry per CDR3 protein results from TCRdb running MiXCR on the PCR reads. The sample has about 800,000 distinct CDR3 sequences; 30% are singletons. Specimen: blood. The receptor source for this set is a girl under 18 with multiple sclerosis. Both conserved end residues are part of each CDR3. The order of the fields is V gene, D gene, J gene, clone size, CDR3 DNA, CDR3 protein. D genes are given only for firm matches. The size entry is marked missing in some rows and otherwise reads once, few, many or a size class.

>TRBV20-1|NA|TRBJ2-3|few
TGCAGTGCTAGAGAAACCCTCCCTGGGACGGGCGCAGATACGCAGTATTTT
CSARETLPGTGADTQYF
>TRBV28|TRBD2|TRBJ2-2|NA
TGTGCCAGCAGTTCCCTCGGGGGGGGACGCACCGGGGAGCTGTTTTTT
CASSSLGGGRTGELFF
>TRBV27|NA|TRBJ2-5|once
TGTGCCAGCAGTTTACCATACTCCGGGAGCGATGAGCAGTACTTC
CASSLPYSGSDEQYF
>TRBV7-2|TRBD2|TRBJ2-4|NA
TGTGCCAGCAGCTTAGGGGGAGGGACTCTAGCCAAAAACATTCGGTACTTC
CASSLGGGTLAKNIRYF
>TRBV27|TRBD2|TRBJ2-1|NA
TGTGCCAGCAGTTCTCTTGAGCGGGGGAGCTCCTACAATAAGCAGTTCTTC
CASSSLERGSSYNKQFF
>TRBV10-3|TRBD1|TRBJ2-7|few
TGTGCCATCAGTGCGGACAGGGCCCACGAGCAGTACTTC
CAISADRAHEQYF
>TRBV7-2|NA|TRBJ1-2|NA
TGTGCCAGCAGCCTAACCTCACGGGGCTACACCTTC
CASSLTSRGYTF
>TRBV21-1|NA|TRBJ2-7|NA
TGTGCCAGCACAATCTCCTGGACCTACTACGAGCAGTACTTC
CASTISWTYYEQYF
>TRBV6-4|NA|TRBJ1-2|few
TGTGCCAGCAGTGAAGTCGGGGGAAGATCTACCGGGCCAGGCTACACCTTC
CASSEVGGRSTGPGYTF
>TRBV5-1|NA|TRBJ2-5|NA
TGCGCCAGCAGCTTGGCCGTTGACCTGTTGGAGACCCAGTACTTC
CASSLAVDLLETQYF
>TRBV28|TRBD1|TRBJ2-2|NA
TGTGCCAGCAGTTCCCCCCTGGGACAGGGCGTCACCGGGGAGCTGTTTTTT
CASSSPLGQGVTGELFF
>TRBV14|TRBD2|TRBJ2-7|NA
TGTGCCAGCAGCTCGTGGACTAGCGGGCCCTCCTACGAGCAGTACTTC
CASSSWTSGPSYEQYF
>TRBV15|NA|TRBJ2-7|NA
TGTGCCACCAGCGCGGGACTCCCGTATTCCCCGGAGCAGTACTTC
CATSAGLPYSPEQYF
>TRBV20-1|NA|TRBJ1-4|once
TGCAGTGCTCACCCGGGGCGGGCGGTTGCAACTAATGAAAAACGGTTTTTT
CSAHPGRAVATNEKRFF
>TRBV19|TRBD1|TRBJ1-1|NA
TGTGCCACCCATAGGGGGCCTGAAGCTTTCTTT
CATHRGPEAFF
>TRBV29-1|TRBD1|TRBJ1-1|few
TGCAGCGTCGGACCCGGTGGACAGGGGGGGATGGGGGCTGAAGCTTTCTTT
CSVGPGGQGGMGAEAFF
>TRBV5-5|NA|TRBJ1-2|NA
TGTGCCAGCAGCTTTAACAGCCTCTATGGCTACACCTTC
CASSFNSLYGYTF
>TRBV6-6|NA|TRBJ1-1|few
TGTGCCAGCAGCCGCGATCCCGGTACGGGGGCTTTCTTT
CASSRDPGTGAFF
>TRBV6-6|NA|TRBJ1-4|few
TGTGCCAGCGTAACGGGCAGGGCGAATGAAAAACTGTTTTTT
CASVTGRANEKLFF
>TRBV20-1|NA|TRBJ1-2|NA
TGCAGTGCCGCCCCGACGCGATTGAATGGCTACACCTTC
CSAAPTRLNGYTF
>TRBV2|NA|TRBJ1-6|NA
TGTGCCAGCAGTCGCGGGGCAGGAGGGAATAATTCACCCCTCCACTTT
CASSRGAGGNNSPLHF
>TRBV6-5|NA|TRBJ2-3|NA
TGTGCCAGCAGTCCCGGGACCTTGATATTAGATACGCAGTATTTT
CASSPGTLILDTQYF
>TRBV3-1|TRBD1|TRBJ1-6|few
TGTGCCAGTGGGACAGGTTCACCCCTCCACTTT
CASGTGSPLHF
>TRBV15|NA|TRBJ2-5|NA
TGTGCCACCAGCAGAGAACAGTTCCGCGCGTCAGGGCCAGGAGGGACCCAGTACTTC
CATSREQFRASGPGGTQYF
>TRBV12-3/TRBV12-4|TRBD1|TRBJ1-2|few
TGTGCCAGCAGCCGCTCCAGGGGGAACTATGGCTACACCTTC
CASSRSRGNYGYTF
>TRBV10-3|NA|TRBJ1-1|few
TGTGCCATCTCAAGAGAGGGGGACACTGAAGCTTTCTTT
CAISREGDTEAFF